Listed here is a single T cell receptor (beta chain). The data stem from a study of graft-versus-host responses after intestinal transplantation. The germline gives CDR1 SQVTM, CDR2 ANQGSEA. The CDR3 has 14 amino acids. The junction had 8 bases not matched to a gene; V was cut back by 4 bases and J by 8 bases. Method: immunoSEQ multiplex PCR; TCRdb's copy keeps in-frame clones and lacks some. The repertoire holds 40,000 to 55,000 clones, with around 90% as singletons. The chain is built from TRBV29-1 and TRBJ1-4; 9 positions match TRBD1. This clonotype originated in a human patient who received an intestinal transplant, so some T cells may come from the graft donor. Specimen: PBMCs, collected 524 days after transplant. CDR3 sequence reads: CSVAVQGAGEKLFF. The CDR3, as DNA: TGCAGCGTTGCGGTACAGGGGGCTGGGGAAAAACTGTTTTTT.